Each of the 25 T cell receptor beta chains below was sequenced from the same sample in a study of cytomegalovirus exposure and HLA in healthy donors. 60 Vbeta and 13 Jbeta primers were used in PCR. Sequencing used immunoSEQ multiplex PCR; TCRdb keeps in-frame clones, though not all of them. The table shows 65,000 to 75,000 clones, with around three quarters occurring only once. Sequencing was performed on PBMCs. Receptors originate from a man aged 45-65 years in good health and CMV-seronegative.

The V call is TRBV6-5, the J call TRBJ2-7; the D gene is possibly TRBD2 (7 bases). Germline lookup yields CDR1 MNHEY and CDR2 SVGAGI. V was shortened by 3 bases and J by 2 bases, with 11 bases between the two germline ends. The CDR3 consists of 14 residues. CDR3: CASSYAGAPYEQYF. CDR3 sequence (DNA): TGTGCCAGCAGTTATGCGGGGGCCCCCTACGAGCAGTACTTC.

This chain joins TRBV2 and TRBJ2-7, with D possibly being TRBD2 (5 bases). Germline CDR1 SNHLY, CDR2 FYNNEI. The CDR3 sequence is 12 residues long. V gave up 8 bases and J gave up 2 bases, with 10 bases separating them. The DNA of the CDR3 is TGTGCCAGCTTCGGGAAGACCTACGAGCAGTACTTC. Residues: CASFGKTYEQYF.

The table lists this clone with a few counts. The chain joins TRBV11-2 to TRBJ1-2, with TRBD1 identical over 7 bases. The germline V gene encodes CDR1 SGHAT and CDR2 FQNNGV. The CDR3 contains 17 residues. J lost 0 bases, V lost 4 bases, and 11 bases had no gene match. This chain's CDR3 is CASSSHRGRMANYGYTF. The CDR3 DNA is TGTGCCAGCAGCTCCCACAGGGGTCGTATGGCTAACTATGGCTACACCTTC.

This sequence joins TRBV10-2 and TRBJ2-5; 7 bases map to TRBD1. The V and J ends lost 3 bases and 2 bases, in that order; junction bases with no gene match: 3. CDR1 and CDR2 (germline): WSHSY, SAAADI. The CDR3 consists of 14 residues. The CDR3: CASSELTGQETQYF. For the CDR3, the DNA is TGCGCCAGCAGTGAATTGACAGGGCAAGAGACCCAGTACTTC.

This clone was seen more than once but under ten times. This chain joins TRBV18 and TRBJ2-3; 9 positions match TRBD2. V lost 3 bases and J lost 3; bases outside the gene matches: 1. This CDR3 comprises 14 residues. In germline, CDR1 is KGHSH, CDR2 LQKENI. The CDR3, as DNA: TGTGCCAGCTCACCTAGCGGGAGAACAGATACGCAGTATTTT. Its translation: CASSPSGRTDTQYF.

The V call is TRBV6-6, the J call TRBJ1-5, with unresolved D. Trimming removed 4 bases at V and 7 bases at J, with 11 bases between. From germline, CDR1 is MNHNY and CDR2 SVGAGI (reference sequence). CDR3 length: 13 residues. The DNA for the CDR3 is TGTGCCAGCAGTTCCGATTCCAGGCAGCCCCAGCATTTT. It yields the protein CASSSDSRQPQHF.

The chain is built from TRBV5-6 and TRBJ1-4; D unclear. CDR1 is SGHDT and CDR2 is YYEEEE in the germline V gene. The CDR3 spans 16 residues. The V gene lost 1 base and the J gene lost 3 bases, with 13 bases spanning the gap. CDR3 amino acids: CASSLRGVRANEKLFF. As DNA, the CDR3 is TGTGCCAGCAGCTTGCGCGGGGTGAGGGCTAATGAAAAACTGTTTTTT. Full variable domain (rest looked up from reference TRBV5-6 and TRBJ1-4): DAGVTQSPTHLIKTRGQQVTLRCSPKSGHDTVSWYQQALGQGPQFIFQYYEEEERQRGNFPDRFSGHQFPNYSSELNVNALLLGDSALYLCASSLRGVRANEKLFFGSGTQLSVL.

In its sample, this clone was seen a few times. J is TRBJ1-2 and V is TRBV30; D gene ambiguous. CDR3 length equals 12 residues. V lost 3 bases to trimming and J lost 7 bases, with 12 bases between them. Per the germline V gene, CDR1 is GTSNPN and CDR2 is SVGIG (reference sequence). The CDR3 sequence is CAWSGTGTGYTF. CDR3 nucleotides: TGTGCCTGGAGCGGTACGGGAACTGGCTACACCTTC. Drawing the rest from reference TRBV30 and TRBJ1-2, the complete variable domain is SQTIHQWPATLVQPVGSPLSLECTVEGTSNPNLYWYRQAAGRGLQLLFYSVGIGQISSEVPQNLSASRPQDRQFILSSKKLLLSDSGFYLCAWSGTGTGYTFGSGTRLTVV.

This chain joins TRBV2 and TRBJ2-2; D might be TRBD1 (6 bases). Germline V gives CDR1 SNHLY, CDR2 FYNNEI. This CDR3 region has 13 residues. Trimming stripped 7 bases from V and 7 bases from J, with 13 bases between. CDR3 bases: TGTGCCAGCACTCCAGGACAGAACGGGGAGCTGTTTTTT. This sequence encodes CASTPGQNGELFF.

This clone has more than one count but fewer than ten. This chain links TRBV6-6 with TRBJ1-2, with D maybe TRBD1 (5 bases). The CDR3 sequence is 13 residues long. Germline V gene sequence: CDR1 MNHNY, CDR2 SVGAGI (reference sequence). Trimming took 5 bases from V and 4 from J, leaving 11 bases between them. CDR3 sequence (DNA): TGTGCCAGCAGTGATGGGACTTTCTATGGCTACACCTTC. The encoded protein is CASSDGTFYGYTF.

The chain uses TRBV5-6 and TRBJ2-3; 8 positions agree with TRBD2. The V gene end was trimmed by 1 base and the J gene end by 3 bases; junction bases not matched to a gene: 7. CDR1 SGHDT and CDR2 YYEEEE come from the germline V gene. The CDR3 runs to 16 residues. The DNA of the CDR3 is TGTGCCAGCAGCTTGTTGGGGAGCGGGAGTACAGATACGCAGTATTTT. Translating it yields CASSLLGSGSTDTQYF.

This clone was picked up a small number of times. The J gene is TRBJ1-2, the V gene TRBV11-2, with D possibly matching TRBD1 (5 bases). In germline, CDR1 is SGHAT, CDR2 FQNNGV. The CDR3 is 11 residues long. Trimming removed 5 bases from V and 8 bases from J, with 9 bases in between. The CDR3 sequence: CASSPGVGYTF. The CDR3 DNA follows: TGTGCCAGCAGCCCGGGGGTGGGCTACACCTTC.

V is TRBV6-6 and J is TRBJ1-1; TRBD1 matches 7 bases. V lost 1 base to trimming and J lost 4 bases; unmatched junction nucleotides: 6. This CDR3 is 15 amino acids long. CDR1 MNHNY and CDR2 SVGAGI come from the germline V gene (reference sequence). CDR3 amino acids: CASSYFPGGTTEAFF. The CDR3 DNA reads TGTGCCAGCAGTTACTTTCCAGGGGGGACCACTGAAGCTTTCTTT.

The chain combines TRBV12-5 with TRBJ2-3; 11 bases are a match to TRBD2. Germline CDR1 reads LGHNT; CDR2 reads FRNRAP. The junction had 7 bases not matched to a gene; V was cut back by 6 bases and J by 5 bases. This CDR3 spans 15 amino acids. The CDR3 DNA is TGTGCTAGTGGCCGGGATAGCGGGGGGGGAGATACGCAGTATTTT. Translating gives CASGRDSGGGDTQYF. Together with reference TRBV12-5 and TRBJ2-3, the CDR3 gives the full variable domain: DARVTQTPRHKVTEMGQEVTMRCQPILGHNTVFWYRQTMMQGLELLAYFRNRAPLDDSGMPKDRFSAEMPDATLATLKIQPSEPRDSAVYFCASGRDSGGGDTQYFGPGTRLTVL.

This chain connects TRBV9 to TRBJ2-7; 8 positions agree with TRBD2. The germline V gene has CDR1 SGDLS and CDR2 YYNGEE. Trimming at V came to 0 bases and at J to 1 base, leaving 9 bases not matched to a gene. This CDR3 has 17 amino acids. Here the CDR3 DNA reads TGTGCCAGCAGCGTAGGGGGATGGGCTAGCGGGTCCTACGAGCAGTACTTC. Encoded protein: CASSVGGWASGSYEQYF.

The chain employs TRBV30 and TRBJ2-7; a weak D match, TRBD1 (6 bases). The CDR3 extends over 12 amino acids. Trimming removed 0 bases at V and 3 bases at J, with 6 bases between. The germline CDR1 and CDR2 sequences are GTSNPN and SVGIG (reference sequence). CDR3 residues: CAWSVGGYEQYF. Here the CDR3 DNA reads TGTGCCTGGAGTGTAGGGGGCTACGAGCAGTACTTC.

V and J are TRBV2 and TRBJ2-6; TRBD1 matches at 9 bases. Looked up from germline, CDR1 is SNHLY and CDR2 is FYNNEI. The V and J ends lost 5 bases and 0 bases, in that order; junction bases with no gene match: 5. This CDR3 comprises 17 residues. The CDR3 sequence is CASSLDRGSSGANVLTF. DNA of the CDR3: TGTGCCAGCAGTTTGGACAGGGGATCCTCTGGGGCCAACGTCCTGACTTTC. Supplemented by reference TRBV2 and TRBJ2-6, the full variable domain reads EPEVTQTPSHQVTQMGQEVILRCVPISNHLYFYWYRQILGQKVEFLVSFYNNEISEKSEIFDDQFSVERPDGSNFTLKIRSTKLEDSAMYFCASSLDRGSSGANVLTFGAGSRLTVL.

The genes are TRBV2 and TRBJ1-1; 7 bases align to TRBD1. Germline V gene lookup returns CDR1 SNHLY and CDR2 FYNNEI. The CDR3 extends over 14 amino acids. V lost 6 bases, J lost 2 bases, and 6 bases stayed unmatched. Written as DNA, the CDR3 is TGTGCCAGCAGCTCACAGGGGCCCAACACTGAAGCTTTCTTT. Amino acid sequence: CASSSQGPNTEAFF.

This chain connects TRBV19 to TRBJ1-5; D is unclear. V was cut by 5 bases and J by 4 bases, with 15 bases left in between. Germline CDR1 and CDR2: LNHDA and SQIVND (reference sequence). The CDR3 covers 15 residues. CDR3 amino acids: CASSYYPFYNQPQHF. DNA for the CDR3: TGTGCCAGTAGTTATTATCCCTTTTATAATCAGCCCCAGCATTTT.

This chain joins TRBV15 and TRBJ2-1, with a weak D call TRBD2 (6 bases). Germline CDR1 and CDR2: LNHNV and YYDKDF (reference sequence). This CDR3 comprises 15 residues. V was pared by 0 bases and J by 7 bases, with 13 bases between. DNA for the CDR3: TGTGCCACCAGCAGAGAGCGGGAAACACGTAATGAGCAGTTCTTC. It yields the protein CATSRERETRNEQFF.

The CDR3 reads CATLYRAGGGNQPQHF. The DNA for the CDR3 is TGTGCCACCCTCTATAGGGCAGGGGGAGGCAATCAGCCCCAGCATTTT. The J gene is TRBJ1-5, the V gene TRBV19; TRBD1 aligns across 7 bases. V lost 10 bases to trimming and J lost 2 bases; unmatched junction nucleotides: 14. CDR3 length equals 16 residues. From germline, CDR1 is LNHDA and CDR2 SQIVND (reference sequence).

The chain combines TRBV19 with TRBJ2-7; 7 bases fit TRBD1. Germline lookup yields CDR1 LNHDA and CDR2 SQIVND (reference sequence). This CDR3 spans 16 amino acids. V trimming: 5 bases; J trimming: 1 base; junction bases outside the gene matches: 11. Here the CDR3 reads CASSPLPGTASYEQYF. Written as DNA, the CDR3 is TGTGCCAGTAGTCCCCTCCCCGGGACAGCTTCCTACGAGCAGTACTTC. The full variable domain, completed using reference TRBV19 and TRBJ2-7, is DGGITQSPKYLFRKEGQNVTLSCEQNLNHDAMYWYRQDPGQGLRLIYYSQIVNDFQKGDIAEGYSVSREKKESFPLTVTSAQKNPTAFYLCASSPLPGTASYEQYFGPGTRLTVT.

The chain joins TRBV5-1 to TRBJ2-4, with TRBD1 identical over 7 bases. Germline-derived CDR1 and CDR2 are SGHRS and YFSETQ. The CDR3 sequence is 13 residues long. V shed 3 bases, J shed 6 bases, and the junction held 3 bases outside the gene matches. CDR3 sequence reads: CASSYDRVNIQYF. CDR3 nucleotide sequence: TGCGCCAGCAGCTACGACAGGGTAAACATTCAGTACTTC.

In its sample, this clone was seen once. This rearrangement joins TRBV5-6 to TRBJ1-5, with D unresolved. The germline V gene encodes CDR1 SGHDT and CDR2 YYEEEE. V lost 0 bases to trimming and J lost 9 bases, with 10 bases between them. This CDR3 has 13 amino acids. DNA for the CDR3: TGTGCCAGCAGCTTGGTGGGAGAGCGGCCCCAGCATTTT. It is translated as CASSLVGERPQHF.

This rearrangement joins TRBV5-4 to TRBJ2-3; 9 positions match TRBD1. With 2 bases clipped from V and 2 bases from J, the junction kept 6 bases outside the gene matches. This CDR3 is built from 16 residues. Germline V lookup: CDR1 SGHNT, CDR2 YYREEE (reference sequence). The CDR3 loop is CASSLRDRGFTDTQYF. DNA of the CDR3: TGTGCCAGCAGCTTAAGAGACAGGGGGTTCACAGATACGCAGTATTTT.